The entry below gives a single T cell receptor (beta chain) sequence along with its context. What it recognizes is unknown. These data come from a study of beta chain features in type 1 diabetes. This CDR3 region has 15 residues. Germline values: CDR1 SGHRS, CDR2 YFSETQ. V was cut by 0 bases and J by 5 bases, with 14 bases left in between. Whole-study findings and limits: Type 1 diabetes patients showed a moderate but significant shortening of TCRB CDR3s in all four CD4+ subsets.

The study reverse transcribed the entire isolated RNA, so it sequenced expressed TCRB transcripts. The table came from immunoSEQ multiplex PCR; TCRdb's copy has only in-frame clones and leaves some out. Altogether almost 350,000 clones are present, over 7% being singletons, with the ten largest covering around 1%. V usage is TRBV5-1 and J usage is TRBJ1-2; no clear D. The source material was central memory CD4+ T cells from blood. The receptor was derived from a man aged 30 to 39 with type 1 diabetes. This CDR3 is CASSLAQSSIYGYTF. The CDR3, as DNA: TGCGCCAGCAGCTTGGCCCAATCCAGCATTTATGGCTACACCTTC.